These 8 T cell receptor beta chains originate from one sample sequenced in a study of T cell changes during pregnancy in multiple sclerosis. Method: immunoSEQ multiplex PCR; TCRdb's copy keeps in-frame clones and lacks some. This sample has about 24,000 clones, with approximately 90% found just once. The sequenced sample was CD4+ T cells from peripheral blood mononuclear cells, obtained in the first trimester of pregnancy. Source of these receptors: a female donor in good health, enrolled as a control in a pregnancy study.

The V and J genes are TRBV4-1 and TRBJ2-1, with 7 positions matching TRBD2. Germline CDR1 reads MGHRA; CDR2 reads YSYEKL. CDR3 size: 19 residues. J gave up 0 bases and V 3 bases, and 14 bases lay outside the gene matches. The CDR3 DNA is TGCGCCAGCAGCCATGGGGGGAAGCGGGACCCCCGCTCCTACAATGAGCAGTTCTTC. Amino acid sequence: CASSHGGKRDPRSYNEQFF.

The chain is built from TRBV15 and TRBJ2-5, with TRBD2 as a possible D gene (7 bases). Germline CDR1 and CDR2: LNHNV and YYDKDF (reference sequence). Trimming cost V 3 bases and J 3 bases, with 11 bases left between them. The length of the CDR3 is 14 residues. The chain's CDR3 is CATSSGGGEETQYF. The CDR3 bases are TGTGCCACCAGCAGTGGGGGGGGCGAAGAGACCCAGTACTTC.

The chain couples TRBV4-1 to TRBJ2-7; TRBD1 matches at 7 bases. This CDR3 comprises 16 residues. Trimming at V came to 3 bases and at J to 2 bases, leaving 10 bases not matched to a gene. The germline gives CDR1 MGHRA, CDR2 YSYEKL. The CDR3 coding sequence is TGCGCCAGCAGCCAGATTGTAGGGGGCCCCGCCTACGAGCAGTACTTC. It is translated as CASSQIVGGPAYEQYF.

CDR3 DNA sequence: TGTGCCAGCTCACCACGGGCTAGCGGAACCGGGGAGCTGTTTTTT. Protein product: CASSPRASGTGELFF. The V gene is TRBV18, the J gene TRBJ2-2, with TRBD2 identical over 7 bases. Germline values: CDR1 KGHSH, CDR2 LQKENI. CDR3 length: 15 residues. Unmatched junction bases numbered 4, after V lost 1 base and J lost 5 bases.

CDR3 residues: CASSTTRDSYEQYF. CDR3 DNA: TGTGCCAGCTCAACGACTAGAGACTCCTACGAGCAGTACTTC. The chain is built from TRBV18 and TRBJ2-7, with D possibly matching TRBD2 (6 bases). Germline values: CDR1 KGHSH, CDR2 LQKENI. The CDR3 spans 14 residues. Trimming left V 5 bases short and J 0 bases short, with 11 bases between.

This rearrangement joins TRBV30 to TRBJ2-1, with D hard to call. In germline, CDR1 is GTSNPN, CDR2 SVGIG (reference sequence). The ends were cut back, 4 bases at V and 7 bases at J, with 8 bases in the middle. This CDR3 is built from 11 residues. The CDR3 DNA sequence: TGTGCCTGGAACCCCGGGAATGAGCAGTTCTTC. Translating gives CAWNPGNEQFF. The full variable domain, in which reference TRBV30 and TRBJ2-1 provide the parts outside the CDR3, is SQTIHQWPATLVQPVGSPLSLECTVEGTSNPNLYWYRQAAGRGLQLLFYSVGIGQISSEVPQNLSASRPQDRQFILSSKKLLLSDSGFYLCAWNPGNEQFFGPGTRLTVL.

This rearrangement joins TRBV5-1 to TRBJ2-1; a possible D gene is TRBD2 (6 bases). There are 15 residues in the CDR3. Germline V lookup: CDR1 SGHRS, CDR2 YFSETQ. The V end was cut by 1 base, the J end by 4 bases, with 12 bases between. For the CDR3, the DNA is TGCGCCAGCAGCTTGAGGGACTCGACTTACAATGAGCAGTTCTTC. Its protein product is CASSLRDSTYNEQFF.

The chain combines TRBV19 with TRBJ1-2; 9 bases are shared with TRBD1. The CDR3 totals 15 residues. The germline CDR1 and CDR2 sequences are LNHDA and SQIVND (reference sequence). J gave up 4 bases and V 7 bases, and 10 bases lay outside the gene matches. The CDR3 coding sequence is TGTGCCAGTACCTTTCGACAGGGGGAGACCTATGGCTACACCTTC. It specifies CASTFRQGETYGYTF.